This passage covers 30 T cell receptor beta chains from one sample sequenced in a study of early T cells in non-severe SARS-CoV-2 infection. TCRdb ran MiXCR on the 5' RACE reads and lists one entry per CDR3 protein. The sample shows roughly 51,000 distinct CDR3 sequences, less than 9.5% of them seen only once. Sequenced material: whole blood, taken at baseline. All receptors come from an adult who was a healthcare worker with PCR-confirmed SARS-CoV-2 infection or an uninfected control (not recorded which).

This chain uses TRBV6-5 with TRBJ2-5; D unresolved. CDR1 is MNHEY, CDR2 SVGAGI, per germline. Trimming shortened V by 0 bases and J by 4 bases, and 6 bases separated the two germline ends. The CDR3 is 13 residues long. CDR3 amino acids: CASSYSTLETQYF. CDR3 bases: TGTGCCAGCAGTTACTCCACGTTAGAGACCCAGTACTTC.

The chain uses TRBV10-3 and TRBJ1-2, with 9 positions matching TRBD1. The V and J ends lost 2 bases and 2 bases, in that order; junction bases with no gene match: 6. Germline V gene data show CDR1 as ENHRY and CDR2 as SYGVKD. The CDR3 totals 16 residues. CDR3 sequence: CAISEGGQGGNYGYTF. As DNA, the CDR3 is TGTGCCATCAGTGAGGGGGGACAGGGTGGAAACTATGGCTACACCTTC.

This clonotype was observed a few times. An end of the junction differs from the germline gene, which may be a read error. This chain uses TRBV12-3 or TRBV12-4 with TRBJ2-5, with a weak D call TRBD2 (6 bases). The CDR3 has 12 residues. Written as DNA, the CDR3 is TGTGCCAGCAGTTTAAGCCCCACGGAGGGAGCCTTC. It specifies CASSLSPTEGAF.

The table lists this clonotype with a few counts. In DNA form, the CDR3 reads TGTGCCAGCAGCCAAGAGGGCCAGCGGGGGGTGCAGTTCTTC. Translating it yields CASSQEGQRGVQFF. The chain employs TRBV4-2 and TRBJ2-1; 9 bases match TRBD2. In germline, CDR1 is LGHNA, CDR2 YNFKEQ. The V gene end was trimmed by 0 bases and the J gene end by 12 bases; junction bases not matched to a gene: 6. The CDR3 spans 14 residues.

This clonotype occurred many times. V is TRBV20-1 and J is TRBJ2-7; 10 bases are shared with TRBD2. The V gene's germline CDR1 is DFQATT and CDR2 SNEGSKA (reference sequence). J was trimmed by 9 bases and V by 4 bases; bases with no gene match: 3. This CDR3 has 11 amino acids. The CDR3 DNA sequence: TGCAGTGCTACACTAGCGGGAAGGCAGTACTTC. This codes for CSATLAGRQYF.

This clonotype was found many times. The chain employs TRBV20-1 and TRBJ2-1; 11 bases are a match to TRBD2. Germline V gives CDR1 DFQATT, CDR2 SNEGSKA (reference sequence). The CDR3 totals 14 residues. The V segment lost 6 bases and the J segment 4 bases; nucleotides outside the gene matches: 5. CDR3 in DNA: TGCAGTGCGTCCGGGACTAGCGGATACAATGAGCAGTTCTTC. This encodes CSASGTSGYNEQFF.

This clonotype was seen at least ten times. This chain connects TRBV19 to TRBJ1-2; the D gene is possibly TRBD1 (6 bases). Per the germline V gene, CDR1 is LNHDA and CDR2 is SQIVND (reference sequence). V was pared by 3 bases and J by 1 base, with 12 bases between. This CDR3 comprises 15 residues. CDR3 protein: CASSMHRDVNYGYTF. CDR3 sequence (DNA): TGTGCCAGTAGTATGCACAGGGACGTTAACTATGGCTACACCTTC. Based on the CDR3 plus reference TRBV19 and TRBJ1-2, the full variable domain is DGGITQSPKYLFRKEGQNVTLSCEQNLNHDAMYWYRQDPGQGLRLIYYSQIVNDFQKGDIAEGYSVSREKKESFPLTVTSAQKNPTAFYLCASSMHRDVNYGYTFGSGTRLTVV.

This clonotype was detected a few times. The chain carries TRBV20-1 and TRBJ2-1, with unresolved D. The V gene's germline CDR1 is DFQATT and CDR2 SNEGSKA (reference sequence). The CDR3 runs 12 residues. V lost 4 bases, J lost 5 bases, and 9 bases lay in between. DNA for the CDR3: TGCAGTGCTACAGACCGGGACAATGAGCAGTTCTTC. Translating it yields CSATDRDNEQFF.

The table lists this clonotype with many counts. The rearrangement uses TRBV20-1 and TRBJ2-7; D possibly corresponds to TRBD2 (6 bases). Per the germline V gene, CDR1 is DFQATT and CDR2 is SNEGSKA (reference sequence). The V end lost 5 bases, the J end lost 3 bases, and 32 bases lay between the germline ends. The CDR3 consists of 19 residues. CDR3 sequence reads: CSAYSFMGWAGGLDYEQYF. DNA of the CDR3: TGCAGTGCTTATTCCTTCATGGGTTGGGCCGGAGGGCTAGACTACGAGCAGTACTTC.

This clonotype was seen ten or more times. V is TRBV3-1 and J is TRBJ1-2, with D tentatively TRBD1 (5 bases). The germline V gene encodes CDR1 LGHDT and CDR2 YNNKEL (reference sequence). This CDR3 has 13 amino acids. With 9 bases removed from V and 2 bases from J, the gap between germline ends came to 13 bases. CDR3 amino acids: CASTDGGNYGYTF. The DNA of the CDR3 is TGTGCCAGTACGGACGGGGGGAACTATGGCTACACCTTC. The full variable domain, with the rest looked up from reference TRBV3-1 and TRBJ1-2, is DTAVSQTPKYLVTQMGNDKSIKCEQNLGHDTMYWYKQDSKKFLKIMFSYNNKELIINETVPNRFSPKSPDKAHLNLHINSLELGDSAVYFCASTDGGNYGYTFGSGTRLTVV.

The rearrangement joins TRBV12-3 or TRBV12-4 to TRBJ2-7, with 8 bases matching TRBD2. V lost 3 bases, J lost 3 bases, and 4 bases stayed unmatched. This CDR3 is built from 14 residues. Here the CDR3 DNA reads TGTGCCAGCAGTTTCCCGGGACTAGGCTACGAGCAGTACTTC. It encodes CASSFPGLGYEQYF.

This clonotype was recorded at least ten times. The rearrangement joins TRBV6-2 or TRBV6-3 to TRBJ2-2; 8 nucleotides agree with TRBD2. Germline V gene lookup returns CDR1 MNHEY and CDR2 SVGEGT. This CDR3 region has 15 residues. With 5 bases clipped from V and 3 bases from J, the junction kept 5 bases outside the gene matches. The DNA of the CDR3 is TGTGCCAGCAGTGATAGCGGGATAGACACCGGGGAGCTGTTTTTT. This gives the protein CASSDSGIDTGELFF.

The chain carries TRBV19 and TRBJ2-7; 9 bases are shared with TRBD2. The CDR3 has 14 amino acids. Germline loops: CDR1 LNHDA, CDR2 SQIVND (reference sequence). V trimming: 5 bases; J trimming: 4 bases; junction bases outside the gene matches: 6. The CDR3: CASSSGTSWYEQYF. CDR3 nucleotide sequence: TGTGCCAGTAGTTCGGGGACTAGCTGGTACGAGCAGTACTTC.

This clonotype was seen at least ten times. V is TRBV29-1 and J is TRBJ2-2, with D perhaps matching TRBD1 or TRBD2 (5 bases each). Trimming stripped 4 bases from V and 6 bases from J, with 18 bases between. Germline lookup yields CDR1 SQVTM and CDR2 ANQGSEA. CDR3 length equals 15 residues. The CDR3 region is CSVAGNQGEPGELFF. The CDR3 nucleotides read TGCAGCGTTGCGGGAAATCAGGGCGAACCCGGGGAGCTGTTTTTT.

The rearrangement joins TRBV6-5 to TRBJ1-6, with D perhaps TRBD1 (6 bases). V lost 0 bases, J lost 7 bases, and 13 bases lay in between. The CDR3 covers 16 residues. Germline V gene data show CDR1 as MNHEY and CDR2 as SVGAGI. The CDR3 protein is CASSYSSGAPNSPLHF. As DNA, the CDR3 is TGTGCCAGCAGTTACTCATCGGGGGCCCCCAATTCACCCCTCCACTTT.

The table lists this clonotype with a few counts. The rearrangement joins TRBV29-1 to TRBJ1-3; 9 bases are a match to TRBD1. The CDR3 totals 14 residues. Germline V gives CDR1 SQVTM, CDR2 ANQGSEA. J was trimmed by 4 bases and V by 5 bases; bases with no gene match: 6. The DNA for the CDR3 is TGCAGCGTTCTCACCGGGACAGGGGGAAACACCATATATTTT. As protein: CSVLTGTGGNTIYF.

This clonotype was picked up many times. The chain joins TRBV28 to TRBJ2-7; D call uncertain. CDR1 is MDHEN, CDR2 SYDVKM, per germline. The CDR3 is 14 residues long. V was clipped by 3 bases and J by 0 bases, with 9 bases between them. The CDR3 coding sequence is TGTGCCAGCAGTTTGGCGGCAGGCTCCTACGAGCAGTACTTC. Its protein is CASSLAAGSYEQYF.

The sample holds many counts of this clonotype. This sequence joins TRBV5-5 and TRBJ2-3, with 8 nucleotides matching TRBD1. Trimming at V came to 3 bases and at J to 3 bases, leaving 9 bases not matched to a gene. The CDR3 sequence is 16 residues long. The germline CDR1 and CDR2 sequences are SGHKS and YYEKEE (reference sequence). In DNA, the CDR3 is TGTGCCAGCAGCTGGAGCCTCGGACAGGGAACAGATACGCAGTATTTT. Translated, it gives CASSWSLGQGTDTQYF.

In this sample, this clonotype turned up a few times. The V gene is TRBV5-1, the J gene TRBJ1-6; D uncertain. Trimming removed 0 bases at V and 7 bases at J, with 11 bases between. The CDR3 covers 15 residues. Looked up from germline, CDR1 is SGHRS and CDR2 is YFSETQ. The CDR3 spells CASSLVGLWNSPLHF. The DNA for the CDR3 is TGCGCCAGCAGCTTGGTTGGCCTCTGGAATTCACCCCTCCACTTT.

This clonotype was recorded a few times. The CDR3 DNA follows: TGCGCCAGCAGCTTCTTTTCGGGACCGTCGACGAATGAGCAGTTCTTC. Translating it yields CASSFFSGPSTNEQFF. The V call is TRBV5-1, the J call TRBJ2-1; D is tentatively TRBD1 or TRBD2 (5 bases each). Germline-derived CDR1 and CDR2 are SGHRS and YFSETQ. V dropped 2 bases and J dropped 7 bases, with 19 bases sitting between them. The CDR3 runs 16 residues.

The chain uses TRBV7-2 and TRBJ2-1, with TRBD2 matching 9 bases. The CDR3 contains 18 residues. The V segment lost 5 bases and the J segment 4 bases; nucleotides outside the gene matches: 15. Per germline, CDR1 SGHTA and CDR2 FQGNSA. CDR3 DNA sequence: TGTGCCAGCAGCCCTAAACTGGGCGGGAGGGCCATTTACAATGAGCAGTTCTTC. As protein: CASSPKLGGRAIYNEQFF.

The sample holds a few counts of this clonotype. V gene TRBV28 combines with J gene TRBJ1-2; perhaps TRBD1 as D (6 bases). The germline V gene has CDR1 MDHEN and CDR2 SYDVKM. The CDR3 is 11 amino acids. The V end lost 11 bases, the J end lost 2 bases, and 9 bases lay between the germline ends. The CDR3 here is CASGQNYGYTF. In nucleotides, the CDR3 is TGTGCCTCAGGACAGAACTATGGCTACACCTTC.

This clonotype came up a few times. The V gene is TRBV15, the J gene TRBJ2-7; D is possibly TRBD1 (5 bases). The CDR3 is 16 amino acids. Between the trimmed V and J ends, which lost 3 bases and 6 bases, there was a span of 21 bases. Germline-derived CDR1 and CDR2 are LNHNV and YYDKDF (reference sequence). The CDR3, as DNA: TGTGCCACCAGCAGGGACGTACTTATGGGGCCTCTCGAGCAGTACTTC. Protein: CATSRDVLMGPLEQYF. Using reference TRBV15 and TRBJ2-7 for the parts outside the CDR3, the full variable domain is DAMVIQNPRYQVTQFGKPVTLSCSQTLNHNVMYWYQQKSSQAPKLLFHYYDKDFNNEADTPDNFQSRRPNTSFCFLDIRSPGLGDTAMYLCATSRDVLMGPLEQYFGPGTRLTVT.

At least ten counts were recorded for this clonotype. This chain uses TRBV6-1 with TRBJ1-2; D is unresolved. Trimming removed 8 bases at V and 2 bases at J, with 9 bases between. The CDR3 extends over 12 amino acids. Germline V CDR1 and CDR2: MNHNS, SASEGT. The CDR3 DNA reads TGTGCCAGCTGGTGGCGCAACTATGGCTACACCTTC. The encoded protein is CASWWRNYGYTF.

This clonotype came up a few times. At one boundary the junction diverges from the germline segment, which might be a read error. The chain carries TRBV7-9 and TRBJ2-5, with 12 bases matching TRBD2. CDR1 SEHNR and CDR2 FQNEAQ come from the germline V gene (reference sequence). This CDR3 contains 16 residues. CDR3 sequence (DNA): TGTGCCAGCACCTTACTAGCGGGAGGTGGACAAGAGACCCAGTACTTC. Residues: CASTLLAGGGQETQYF.

V gene TRBV28 combines with J gene TRBJ2-5; unclear D gene. The CDR3 runs 13 residues. CDR1 is MDHEN and CDR2 is SYDVKM in the germline V gene. V lost 3 bases, J lost 5 bases, and 10 bases lay in between. The CDR3 coding sequence is TGTGCCAGCAGTTTCGTCAGCCGGGAGACCCAGTACTTC. Its protein product is CASSFVSRETQYF.

This clonotype was seen repeatedly, ten times or more. The chain is built from TRBV24-1 and TRBJ2-2; 7 bases align to TRBD2. This CDR3 has 15 amino acids. The junction had 7 bases not matched to a gene; V was cut back by 6 bases and J by 4 bases. Per the germline V gene, CDR1 is KGHDR and CDR2 is SFDVKD. The CDR3 nucleotides are TGTGCCACCAGTCCTGTGGCGGGAGCCACCGGGGAGCTGTTTTTT. Residues: CATSPVAGATGELFF.

The V call is TRBV28, the J call TRBJ1-1; D unresolved. The CDR3 is made up of 13 amino acids. V was cut by 3 bases and J by 1 base, with 6 bases left in between. Germline CDR1 and CDR2: MDHEN and SYDVKM. The CDR3 DNA sequence: TGTGCCAGCAGTTTCGGTAAGAACACTGAAGCTTTCTTT. Its protein is CASSFGKNTEAFF.

The rearrangement links TRBV7-3 to TRBJ2-3; 11 bases agree with TRBD2. Per germline, CDR1 SGHTA and CDR2 FQGTGA. The CDR3 extends over 18 amino acids. Trimming took 1 base from V and 0 from J; bases not matched to a gene: 6. CDR3 region: CASSLNPGLAGSTDTQYF. The DNA of the CDR3 is TGTGCCAGCAGCTTAAACCCAGGACTAGCGGGTAGCACAGATACGCAGTATTTT.

This clonotype was detected ten times or more. The chain combines TRBV4-1 with TRBJ2-7; D ambiguous. The CDR3 extends over 13 amino acids. The germline CDR1 and CDR2 sequences are MGHRA and YSYEKL. The V and J ends lost 3 bases and 4 bases respectively, with 10 bases between them. CDR3 protein: CASSHLTQYEQYF. DNA of the CDR3: TGCGCCAGCAGCCACCTAACCCAATACGAGCAGTACTTC.